This T cell receptor beta chain was sequenced in a study of cytomegalovirus exposure and HLA in healthy donors. As to this clone: Antigen specificity is unknown.

While the first cohort had several hundred subjects, the donors belonged to the separate validation cohort of over a hundred subjects. The CDR3 covers 15 residues. Looked up from germline, CDR1 is MNHEY and CDR2 is SVGAGI. Trimming stripped 2 bases from V and 2 bases from J, with 10 bases between. Method: immunoSEQ multiplex PCR; TCRdb's copy keeps in-frame clones and lacks some. In the table there are 130,000 or so clones, 85% to 90% of which are singletons. Broader study findings: Among the CMV-associated chains, three were confirmed in vitro as specific for CMV antigens.

This chain joins TRBV6-5 and TRBJ1-5, with D possibly TRBD1 on 5 matching bases. What was sequenced was PBMCs. The clonotype was recovered from a woman in her late teens or twenties in good health and CMV-seropositive. The CDR3 spells CASSYSQGGNQPQHF. In nucleotides, the CDR3 is TGTGCCAGCAGTTACAGCCAGGGTGGCAATCAGCCCCAGCATTTT.